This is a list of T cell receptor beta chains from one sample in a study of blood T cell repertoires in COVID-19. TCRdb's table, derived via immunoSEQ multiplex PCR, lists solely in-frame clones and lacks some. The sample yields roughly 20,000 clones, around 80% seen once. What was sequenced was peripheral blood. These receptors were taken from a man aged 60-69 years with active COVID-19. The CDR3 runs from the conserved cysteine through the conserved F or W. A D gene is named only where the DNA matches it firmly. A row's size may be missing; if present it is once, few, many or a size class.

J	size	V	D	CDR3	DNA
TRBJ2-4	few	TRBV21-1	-	CASPREGWNIQYF	TGTGCCAGCCCCAGGGAAGGGTGGAACATTCAGTACTTC
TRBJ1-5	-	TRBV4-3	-	CASSRQAYSNQPQHF	TGCGCCAGCAGCCGACAGGCTTATAGCAATCAGCCCCAGCATTTT
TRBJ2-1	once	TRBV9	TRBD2	CASSAPLGRESGEQFF	TGTGCCAGCAGCGCCCCCTTGGGGCGGGAGTCGGGTGAGCAGTTCTTC
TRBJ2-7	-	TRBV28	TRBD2	CASSSVGTSGRALYYEQYF	TGTGCCAGCAGTTCCGTTGGGACTAGCGGGAGGGCTCTATATTACGAGCAGTACTTC
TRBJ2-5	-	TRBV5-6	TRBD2	CASAGGRFETQYF	TGTGCCAGCGCCGGCGGGAGGTTCGAGACCCAGTACTTC
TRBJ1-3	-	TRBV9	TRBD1	CASSVEGAGGNTIYF	TGTGCCAGCAGCGTGGAGGGGGCGGGCGGAAACACCATATATTTT
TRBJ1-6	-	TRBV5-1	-	CASSSYGDGNSPLHF	TGCGCCAGCAGCTCCTACGGGGATGGGAATTCACCCCTCCACTTT
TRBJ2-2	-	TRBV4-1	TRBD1	CASSQEGTGNTGELFF	TGCGCCAGCAGCCAAGAGGGGACAGGGAACACCGGGGAGCTGTTTTTT
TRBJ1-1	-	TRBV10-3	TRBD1	CAISRTGNEGTEAFF	TGTGCCATCAGTCGGACAGGGAACGAAGGCACTGAAGCTTTCTTT
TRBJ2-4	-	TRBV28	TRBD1	CASGPGQGSIQYF	TGTGCCAGCGGACCAGGACAGGGTTCCATTCAGTACTTC
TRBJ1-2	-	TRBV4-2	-	CASSQEGPKIYTF	TGTGCCAGCAGCCAAGAGGGCCCGAAAATCTACACCTTC
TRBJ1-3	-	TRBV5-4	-	CASSFEVSGNTIYF	TGTGCCAGCAGCTTCGAGGTCTCTGGAAACACCATATATTTT
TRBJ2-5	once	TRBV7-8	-	CASTTRGTQETQYF	TGTGCCAGCACCACCCGGGGAACCCAAGAGACCCAGTACTTC
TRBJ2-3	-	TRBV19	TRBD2	CASSLTSGSSSDTQYF	TGTGCCAGTAGCCTAACTAGCGGGAGTTCCTCAGATACGCAGTATTTT
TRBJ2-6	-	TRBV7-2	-	CASSHGGSGANVLTF	TGTGCCAGCAGCCACGGGGGCTCTGGGGCCAACGTCCTGACTTTC
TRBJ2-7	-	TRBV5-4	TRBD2	CASSPTGTSGSYEQYF	TGTGCCAGCAGCCCCACCGGAACTAGCGGGAGCTACGAGCAGTACTTC
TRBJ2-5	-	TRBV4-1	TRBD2	CASSQAAAAGVYQETQYF	TGCGCCAGCAGCCAAGCCGCTGCGGCGGGGGTGTACCAAGAGACCCAGTACTTC
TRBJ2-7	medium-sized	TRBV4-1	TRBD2	CASSPDSGAYEQYF	TGCGCCAGCAGCCCGGATAGCGGGGCCTACGAGCAGTACTTC
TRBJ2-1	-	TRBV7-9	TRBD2	CASSSRTSGRVPGEQFF	TGTGCCAGCAGCTCGAGGACTAGCGGGAGGGTCCCAGGGGAGCAGTTCTTC
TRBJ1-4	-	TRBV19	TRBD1	CASRRQGELFF	TGTGCCAGTCGCCGACAGGGCGAACTGTTTTTT
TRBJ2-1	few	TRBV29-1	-	CSVEDRSEHNEQFF	TGCAGCGTCGAAGACAGGTCCGAACACAATGAGCAGTTCTTC
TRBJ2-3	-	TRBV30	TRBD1	CAWRDGQGIGTQYF	TGTGCCTGGCGTGATGGACAGGGAATAGGAACGCAGTATTTT
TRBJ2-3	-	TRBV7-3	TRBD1	CASSPGTGTDTQYF	TGTGCCAGCAGCCCAGGGACAGGGACAGATACGCAGTATTTT
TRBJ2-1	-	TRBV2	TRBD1	CASRGTVNEQFF	TGTGCCAGCAGGGGGACAGTCAATGAGCAGTTCTTC
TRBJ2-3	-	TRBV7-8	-	CASSLATSTDTQYF	TGTGCCAGCAGCTTAGCGACTAGCACAGATACGCAGTATTTT
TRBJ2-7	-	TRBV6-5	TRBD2	CASIAGLSYEQYF	TGTGCCAGCATAGCGGGCCTTTCCTACGAGCAGTACTTC
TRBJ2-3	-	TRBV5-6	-	CASSLGSGTDTQYF	TGTGCCAGCAGCTTGGGTAGCGGCACAGATACGCAGTATTTT
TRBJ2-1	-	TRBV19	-	CASSETDNLLYNEQFF	TGTGCCAGTAGTGAAACCGACAACTTACTTTACAATGAGCAGTTCTTC
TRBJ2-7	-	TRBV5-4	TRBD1	CASSHRGQGSYEQYF	TGTGCCAGCAGCCACCGGGGACAGGGTAGCTACGAGCAGTACTTC
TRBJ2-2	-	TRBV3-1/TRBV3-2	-	CASSISGTGELFF	TGTGCCAGCAGCATCAGCGGGACCGGGGAGCTGTTTTTT
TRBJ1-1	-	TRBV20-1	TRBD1	CSAGGQGEAFF	TGCAGTGCTGGCGGACAGGGGGAAGCTTTCTTT
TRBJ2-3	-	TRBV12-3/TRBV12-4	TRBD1	CASSSQGAHRQYF	TGTGCCAGCAGTTCACAGGGGGCGCACCGGCAGTATTTT
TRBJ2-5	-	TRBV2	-	CASSPKETQYF	TGTGCCAGCAGCCCAAAAGAGACCCAGTACTTC
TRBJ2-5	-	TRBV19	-	CASSPSQGQRETQYF	TGTGCCAGTAGTCCCTCCCAGGGTCAACGGGAGACCCAGTACTTC
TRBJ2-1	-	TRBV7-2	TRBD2	CASSLGLAGYNEQFF	TGTGCCAGCAGCTTAGGGCTAGCGGGCTACAATGAGCAGTTCTTC
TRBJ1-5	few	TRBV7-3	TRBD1	CASSPRTGPDPQHF	TGTGCCAGCAGCCCCCGGACAGGCCCCGATCCCCAGCATTTT
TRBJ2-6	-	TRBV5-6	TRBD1	CASSARQGAYGANVLTF	TGTGCCAGCAGCGCAAGACAGGGGGCTTACGGGGCCAACGTCCTGACTTTC
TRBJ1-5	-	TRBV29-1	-	CSVGGGVGNQPQHF	TGCAGCGTTGGTGGGGGGGTTGGCAATCAGCCCCAGCATTTT
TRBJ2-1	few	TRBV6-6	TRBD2	CASSRGLAGSTYNEQFF	TGTGCCAGCAGTCGGGGACTAGCGGGATCCACCTACAATGAGCAGTTCTTC
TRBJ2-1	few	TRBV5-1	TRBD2	CASRDSGSAVQFF	TGCGCCAGCAGGGATAGCGGGAGTGCCGTGCAGTTCTTC
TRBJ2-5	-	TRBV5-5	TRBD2	CASSDIVGGETQYF	TGTGCCAGCAGCGATATAGTGGGGGGGGAGACCCAGTACTTC
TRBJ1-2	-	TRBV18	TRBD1	CASSPDRFYGYTF	TGTGCCAGCTCACCGGACAGGTTCTATGGCTACACCTTC
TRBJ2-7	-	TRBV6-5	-	CASSQEVRGGYEQYF	TGTGCCAGCAGTCAGGAAGTGCGGGGCGGCTACGAGCAGTACTTC
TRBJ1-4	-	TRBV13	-	CASSLDAKANEKLFF	TGTGCCAGCAGCTTAGACGCGAAAGCTAATGAAAAACTGTTTTTT
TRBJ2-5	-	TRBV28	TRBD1	CASRGQGAGETQYF	TGTGCCAGCAGGGGACAGGGGGCTGGAGAGACCCAGTACTTC
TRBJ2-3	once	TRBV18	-	CASSPSNSKDTQYF	TGTGCCAGCTCACCTTCCAACTCAAAAGATACGCAGTATTTT
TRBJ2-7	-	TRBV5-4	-	CASSREPLAEQYF	TGTGCCAGCAGCCGGGAGCCCCTGGCCGAGCAGTACTTC
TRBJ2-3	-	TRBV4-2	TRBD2	CASSQELPSGRLHHSTDTQYF	TGTGCCAGCAGCCAAGAACTACCCAGCGGGAGGCTCCACCATAGCACAGATACGCAGTATTTT
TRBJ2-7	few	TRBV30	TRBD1	CAWSVGRGKYEQYF	TGTGCCTGGAGTGTAGGCAGGGGGAAGTACGAGCAGTACTTC
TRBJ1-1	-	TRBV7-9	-	CASSLAEGTEAFF	TGTGCCAGCAGCTTAGCGGAGGGAACTGAAGCTTTCTTT
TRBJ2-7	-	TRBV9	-	CASSVDRDSYEQYF	TGTGCCAGCAGCGTCGACCGGGACTCCTACGAGCAGTACTTC
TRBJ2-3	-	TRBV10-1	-	CASSRGDTQYF	TGCGCCAGCAGTAGGGGAGATACGCAGTATTTT
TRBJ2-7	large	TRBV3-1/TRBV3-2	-	CASSFRDYEQYF	TGTGCCAGCAGCTTCAGGGACTACGAGCAGTACTTC
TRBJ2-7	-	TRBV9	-	CASSENPAGQNHYEQYF	TGTGCCAGCAGCGAGAACCCGGCGGGACAGAACCACTACGAGCAGTACTTC
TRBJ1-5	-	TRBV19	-	CASSMGSGISNQPQHF	TGTGCCAGTAGTATGGGGTCAGGGATCAGCAATCAGCCCCAGCATTTT
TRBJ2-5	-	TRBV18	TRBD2	CASSPRLAGQETQYF	TGTGCCAGCTCACCGAGACTAGCGGGACAAGAGACCCAGTACTTC
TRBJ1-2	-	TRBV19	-	CASNVPRREANYGYTF	TGTGCCAGTAACGTTCCTAGGAGGGAAGCTAACTATGGCTACACCTTC
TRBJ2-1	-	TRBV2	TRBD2	CASRVLAGGSYNEQFF	TGTGCCAGCAGGGTACTAGCGGGAGGCTCTTACAATGAGCAGTTCTTC
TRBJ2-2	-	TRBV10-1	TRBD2	CASSESTSDRGLRTGELFF	TGCGCCAGCAGTGAGTCTACTAGCGACCGGGGCCTTAGGACCGGGGAGCTGTTTTTT